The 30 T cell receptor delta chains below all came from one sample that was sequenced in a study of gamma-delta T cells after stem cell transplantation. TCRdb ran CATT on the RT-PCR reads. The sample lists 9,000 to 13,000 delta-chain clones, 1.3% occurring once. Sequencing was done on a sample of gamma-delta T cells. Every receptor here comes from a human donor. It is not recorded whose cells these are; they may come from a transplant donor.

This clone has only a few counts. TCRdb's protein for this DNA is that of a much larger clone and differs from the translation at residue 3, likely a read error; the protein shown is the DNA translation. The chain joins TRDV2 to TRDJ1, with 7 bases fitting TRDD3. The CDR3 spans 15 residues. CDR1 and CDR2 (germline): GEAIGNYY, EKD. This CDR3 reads CAYDSLGGRLDKLIF. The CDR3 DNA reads TGTGCCTATGACAGTCTGGGGGGCCGCCTCGATAAACTCATCTTT.

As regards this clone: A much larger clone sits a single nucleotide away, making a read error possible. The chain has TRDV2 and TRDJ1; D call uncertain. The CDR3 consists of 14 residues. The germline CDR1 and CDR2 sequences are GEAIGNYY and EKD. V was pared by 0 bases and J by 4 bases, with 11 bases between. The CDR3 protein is CACDTLSGRDKLIF. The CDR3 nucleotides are TGTGCCTGTGACACCCTTTCTGGTCGCGATAAACTCATCTTT.

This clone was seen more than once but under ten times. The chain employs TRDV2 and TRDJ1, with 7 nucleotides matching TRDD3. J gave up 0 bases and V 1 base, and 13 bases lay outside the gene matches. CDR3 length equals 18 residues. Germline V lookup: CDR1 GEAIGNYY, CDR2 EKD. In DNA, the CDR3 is TGTGCCTGTGACACTTTAAGGCGTCTGGGGGGTTACACCGATAAACTCATCTTT. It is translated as CACDTLRRLGGYTDKLIF.

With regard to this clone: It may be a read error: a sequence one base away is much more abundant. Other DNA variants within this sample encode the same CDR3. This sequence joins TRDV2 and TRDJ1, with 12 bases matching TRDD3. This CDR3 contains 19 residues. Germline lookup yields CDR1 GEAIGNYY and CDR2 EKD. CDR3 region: CACDTILSLGDTGTDKLIF. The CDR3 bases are TGTGCCTGTGACACGATCCTCTCCCTGGGGGATACGGGAACCGATAAGCTCATCTTT.

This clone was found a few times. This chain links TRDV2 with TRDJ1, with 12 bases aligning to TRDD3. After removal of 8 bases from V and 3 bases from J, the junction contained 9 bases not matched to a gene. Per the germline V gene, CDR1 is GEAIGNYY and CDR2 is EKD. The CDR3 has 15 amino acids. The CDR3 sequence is CASMVLGDTADKLIF. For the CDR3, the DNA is TGTGCCTCCATGGTACTGGGGGATACTGCCGATAAACTCATCTTT.

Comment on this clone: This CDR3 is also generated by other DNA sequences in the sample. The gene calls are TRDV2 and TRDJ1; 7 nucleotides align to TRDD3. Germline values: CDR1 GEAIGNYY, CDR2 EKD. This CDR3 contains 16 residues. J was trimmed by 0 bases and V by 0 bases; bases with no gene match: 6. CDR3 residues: CACDTLGGSYTDKLIF. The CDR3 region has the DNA TGTGCCTGTGACACCTTGGGGGGATCGTACACCGATAAACTCATCTTT.

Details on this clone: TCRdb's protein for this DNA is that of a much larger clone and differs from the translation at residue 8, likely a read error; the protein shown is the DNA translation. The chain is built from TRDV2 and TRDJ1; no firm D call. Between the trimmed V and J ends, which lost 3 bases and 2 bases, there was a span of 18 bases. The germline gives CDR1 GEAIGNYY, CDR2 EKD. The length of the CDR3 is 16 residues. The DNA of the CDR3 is TGTGCCTGTGACTCAGTGGGAGGCTCGTGGACCGATAAACTCATCTTT. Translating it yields CACDSVGGSWTDKLIF.

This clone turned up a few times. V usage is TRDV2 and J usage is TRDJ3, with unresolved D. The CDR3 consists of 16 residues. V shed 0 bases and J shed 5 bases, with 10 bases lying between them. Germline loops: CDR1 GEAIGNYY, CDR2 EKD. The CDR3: CACDTVLLRDTRQMFF. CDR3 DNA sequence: TGTGCCTGTGACACCGTTCTTCTCCGGGACACCCGACAGATGTTTTTC.

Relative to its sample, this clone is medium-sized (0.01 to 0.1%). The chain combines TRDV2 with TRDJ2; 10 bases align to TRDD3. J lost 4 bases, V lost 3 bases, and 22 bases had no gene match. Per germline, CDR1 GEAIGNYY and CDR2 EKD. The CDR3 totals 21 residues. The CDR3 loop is CACDVVQVHLGGYQGTAQLFF. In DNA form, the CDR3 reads TGTGCCTGTGACGTTGTCCAGGTTCACCTTGGGGGATACCAGGGGACAGCACAACTCTTCTTT.

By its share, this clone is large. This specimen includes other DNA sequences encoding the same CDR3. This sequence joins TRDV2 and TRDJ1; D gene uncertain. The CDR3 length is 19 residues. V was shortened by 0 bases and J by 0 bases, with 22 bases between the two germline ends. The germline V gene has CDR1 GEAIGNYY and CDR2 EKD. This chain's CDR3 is CACDTLSALVQRHTDKLIF. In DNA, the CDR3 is TGTGCCTGTGACACCCTCTCTGCCCTTGTACAAAGGCACACCGATAAACTCATCTTT.

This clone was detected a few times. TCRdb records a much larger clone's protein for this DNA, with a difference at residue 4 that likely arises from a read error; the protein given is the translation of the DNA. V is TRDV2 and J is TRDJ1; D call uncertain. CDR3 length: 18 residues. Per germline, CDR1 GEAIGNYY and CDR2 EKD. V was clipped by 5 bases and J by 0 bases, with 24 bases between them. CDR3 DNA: TGTGCCTGTGGCCCCCTCGGAGCCCAAGGACCCCACACCGATAAACTCATCTTT. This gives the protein CACGPLGAQGPHTDKLIF.

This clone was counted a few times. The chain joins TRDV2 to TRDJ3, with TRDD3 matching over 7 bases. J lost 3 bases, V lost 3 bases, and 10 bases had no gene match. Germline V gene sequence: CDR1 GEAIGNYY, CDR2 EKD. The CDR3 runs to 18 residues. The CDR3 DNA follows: TGTGCCTGTGACGCTGTACTGGGGATAGACTGGGACACCCGACAGATGTTTTTC. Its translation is CACDAVLGIDWDTRQMFF.

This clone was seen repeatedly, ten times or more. The chain's CDR3 is CACDYWGKNTDKLIF. In nucleotides, the CDR3 is TGTGCCTGTGACTACTGGGGGAAAAACACCGATAAACTCATCTTT. V and J are TRDV2 and TRDJ1, with TRDD3 matching 9 bases. This CDR3 contains 15 residues. Unmatched junction bases numbered 4, after V lost 3 bases and J lost 0 bases. CDR1 and CDR2 (germline): GEAIGNYY, EKD.

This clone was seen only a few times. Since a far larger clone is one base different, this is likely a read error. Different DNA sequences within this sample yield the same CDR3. The CDR3 DNA follows: TGTGCCTGCGACAGTATGGGGGATGGTCACACCGATAAACTCATCTTT. Protein: CACDSMGDGHTDKLIF. The V and J genes are TRDV2 and TRDJ1; 8 positions match TRDD3. CDR3 length: 16 residues. Germline V CDR1 and CDR2: GEAIGNYY, EKD.

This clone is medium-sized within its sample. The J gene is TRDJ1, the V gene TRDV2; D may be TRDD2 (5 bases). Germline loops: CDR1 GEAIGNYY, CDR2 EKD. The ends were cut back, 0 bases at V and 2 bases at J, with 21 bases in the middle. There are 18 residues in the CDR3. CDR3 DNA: TGTGCCTGTGACACCGTACCTCACCTACTGTTAAGGACCGATAAACTCATCTTT. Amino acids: CACDTVPHLLLRTDKLIF.

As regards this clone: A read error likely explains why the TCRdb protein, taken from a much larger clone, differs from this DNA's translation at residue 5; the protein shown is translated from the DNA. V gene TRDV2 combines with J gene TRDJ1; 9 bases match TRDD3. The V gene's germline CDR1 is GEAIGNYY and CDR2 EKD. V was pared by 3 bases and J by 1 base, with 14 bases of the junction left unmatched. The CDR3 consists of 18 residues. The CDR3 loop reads CACDALVLGDGLTDKLIF. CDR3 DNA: TGTGCCTGTGACGCTCTCGTACTGGGGGACGGACTCACCGATAAACTCATCTTT.

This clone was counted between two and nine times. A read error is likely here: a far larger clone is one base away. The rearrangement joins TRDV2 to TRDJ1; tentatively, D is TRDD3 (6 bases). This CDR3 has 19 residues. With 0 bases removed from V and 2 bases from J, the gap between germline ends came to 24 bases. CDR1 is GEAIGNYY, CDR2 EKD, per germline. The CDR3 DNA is TGTGCCTGTGACACCGTCGCTGGGAGATACGCCCGGGTAACCGATAAACTCATCTTT. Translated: CACDTVAGRYARVTDKLIF.

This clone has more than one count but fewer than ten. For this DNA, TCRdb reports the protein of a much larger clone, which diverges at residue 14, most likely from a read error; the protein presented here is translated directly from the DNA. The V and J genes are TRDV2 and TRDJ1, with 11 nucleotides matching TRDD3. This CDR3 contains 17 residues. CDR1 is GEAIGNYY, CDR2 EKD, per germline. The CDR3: CACDRLLGDKRTDELIF. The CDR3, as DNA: TGTGCCTGTGACCGCCTACTGGGGGATAAAAGGACCGATGAACTCATCTTT.

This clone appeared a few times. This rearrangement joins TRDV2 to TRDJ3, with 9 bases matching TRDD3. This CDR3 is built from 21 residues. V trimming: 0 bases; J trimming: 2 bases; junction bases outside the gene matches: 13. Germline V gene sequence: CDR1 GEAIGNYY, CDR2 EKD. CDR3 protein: CACDTLSSTGGGTWDTRQMFF. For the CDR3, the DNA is TGTGCCTGTGACACCTTGTCCAGTACTGGGGGAGGTACCTGGGACACCCGACAGATGTTTTTC.

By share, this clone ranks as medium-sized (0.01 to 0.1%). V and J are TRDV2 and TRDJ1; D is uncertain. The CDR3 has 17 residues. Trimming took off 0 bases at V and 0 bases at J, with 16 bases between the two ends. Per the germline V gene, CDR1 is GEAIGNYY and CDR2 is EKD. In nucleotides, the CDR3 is TGTGCCTGTGACACCGTCGTCGGATCTAAGTACACCGATAAACTCATCTTT. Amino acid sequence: CACDTVVGSKYTDKLIF.

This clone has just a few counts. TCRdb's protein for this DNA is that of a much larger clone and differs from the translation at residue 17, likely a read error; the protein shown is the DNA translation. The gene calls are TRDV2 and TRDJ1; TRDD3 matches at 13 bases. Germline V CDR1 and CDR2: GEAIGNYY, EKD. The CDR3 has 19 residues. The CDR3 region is CACDTLLGDTPLNTDKRIF. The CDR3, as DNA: TGTGCCTGTGACACTCTACTGGGGGATACGCCCTTGAACACCGATAAACGCATCTTT.

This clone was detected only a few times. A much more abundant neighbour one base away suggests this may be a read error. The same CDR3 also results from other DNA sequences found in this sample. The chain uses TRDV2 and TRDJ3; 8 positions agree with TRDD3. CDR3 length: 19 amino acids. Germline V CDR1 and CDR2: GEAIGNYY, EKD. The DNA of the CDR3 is TGCGCCTGTGACTCTGTAACTGGGGGGCAGTCCTGGGACACCCGACAGATGTTTTTC. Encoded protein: CACDSVTGGQSWDTRQMFF.

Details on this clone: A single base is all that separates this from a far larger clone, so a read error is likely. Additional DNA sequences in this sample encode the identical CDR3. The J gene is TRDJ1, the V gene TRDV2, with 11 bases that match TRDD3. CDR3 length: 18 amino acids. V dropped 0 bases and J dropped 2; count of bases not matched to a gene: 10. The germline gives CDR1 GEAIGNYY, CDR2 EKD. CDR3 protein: CACDTVLGDKSETDKLIF. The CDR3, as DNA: TGTGCCTGTGACACCGTACTGGGGGATAAGAGTGAGACCGATAAACTCATCTTT.

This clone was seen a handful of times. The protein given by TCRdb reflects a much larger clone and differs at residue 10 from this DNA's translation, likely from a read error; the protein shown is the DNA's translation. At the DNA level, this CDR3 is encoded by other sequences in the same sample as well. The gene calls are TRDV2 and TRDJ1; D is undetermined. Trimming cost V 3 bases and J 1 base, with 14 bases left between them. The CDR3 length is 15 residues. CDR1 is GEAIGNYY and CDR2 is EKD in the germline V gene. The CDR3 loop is CACDGVGRGTDKLIF. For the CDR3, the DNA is TGTGCCTGTGACGGGGTGGGCCGAGGCACCGATAAACTCATCTTT.

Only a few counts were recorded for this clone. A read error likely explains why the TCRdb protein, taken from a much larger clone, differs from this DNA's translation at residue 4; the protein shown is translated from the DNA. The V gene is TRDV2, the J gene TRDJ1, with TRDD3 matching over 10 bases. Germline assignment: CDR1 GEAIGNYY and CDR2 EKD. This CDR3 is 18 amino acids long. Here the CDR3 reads CACGTLSGGYPTADKLIF. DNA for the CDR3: TGTGCCTGTGGCACCCTTAGTGGGGGATACCCTACTGCCGATAAACTCATCTTT.

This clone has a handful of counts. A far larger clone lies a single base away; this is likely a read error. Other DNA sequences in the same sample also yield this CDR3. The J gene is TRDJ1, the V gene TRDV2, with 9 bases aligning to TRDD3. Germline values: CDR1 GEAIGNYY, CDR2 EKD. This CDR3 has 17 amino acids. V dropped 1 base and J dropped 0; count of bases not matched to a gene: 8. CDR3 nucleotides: TGTGCCTGTGACACTTTTCCGACTGGGGGACACACCGATAAACTCATCTTT. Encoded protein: CACDTFPTGGHTDKLIF.

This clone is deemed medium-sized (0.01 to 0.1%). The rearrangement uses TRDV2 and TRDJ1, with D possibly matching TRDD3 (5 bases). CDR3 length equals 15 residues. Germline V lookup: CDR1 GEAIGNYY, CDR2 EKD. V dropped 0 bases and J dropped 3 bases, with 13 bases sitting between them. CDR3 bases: TGTGCCTGTGACACCCTTGGCTGGGCTTCCGATAAACTCATCTTT. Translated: CACDTLGWASDKLIF.

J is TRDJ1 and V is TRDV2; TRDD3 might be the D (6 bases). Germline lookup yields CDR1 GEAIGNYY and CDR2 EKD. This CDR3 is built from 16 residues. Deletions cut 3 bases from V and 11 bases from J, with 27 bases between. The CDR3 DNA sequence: TGTGCCTGTGACCAGGTGGGGGTCCCCCGGACCGATCCCCTCATCTTT. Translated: CACDQVGVPRTDPLIF.

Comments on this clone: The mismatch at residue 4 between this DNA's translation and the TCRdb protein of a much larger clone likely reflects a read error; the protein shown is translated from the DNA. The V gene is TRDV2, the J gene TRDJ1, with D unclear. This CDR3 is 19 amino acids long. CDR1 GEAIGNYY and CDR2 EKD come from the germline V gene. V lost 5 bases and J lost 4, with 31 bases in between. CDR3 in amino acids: CACGPLLPEGQEHSDKLIF. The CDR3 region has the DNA TGTGCCTGTGGCCCACTACTACCTGAGGGGCAAGAACACAGCGATAAACTCATCTTT.

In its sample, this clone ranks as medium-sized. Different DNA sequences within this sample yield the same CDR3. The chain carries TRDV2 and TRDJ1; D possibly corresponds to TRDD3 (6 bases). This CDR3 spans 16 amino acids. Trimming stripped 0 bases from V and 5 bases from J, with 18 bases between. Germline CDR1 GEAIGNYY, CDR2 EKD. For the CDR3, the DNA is TGTGCCTGTGACACCGTAACTACGACGCTGGGGGATAAACTCATCTTT. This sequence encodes CACDTVTTTLGDKLIF.